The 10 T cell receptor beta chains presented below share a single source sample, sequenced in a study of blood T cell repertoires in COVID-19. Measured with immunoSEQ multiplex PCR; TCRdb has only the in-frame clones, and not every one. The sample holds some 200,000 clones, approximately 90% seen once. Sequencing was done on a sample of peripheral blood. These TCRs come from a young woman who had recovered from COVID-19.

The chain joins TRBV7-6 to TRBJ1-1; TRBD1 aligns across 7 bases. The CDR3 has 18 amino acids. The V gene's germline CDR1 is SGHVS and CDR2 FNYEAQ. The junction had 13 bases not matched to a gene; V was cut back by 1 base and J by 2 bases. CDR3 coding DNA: TGTGCCAGCAGCTTAGGCCCTGGGGTGACAGGGACAAACACTGAAGCTTTCTTT. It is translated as CASSLGPGVTGTNTEAFF.

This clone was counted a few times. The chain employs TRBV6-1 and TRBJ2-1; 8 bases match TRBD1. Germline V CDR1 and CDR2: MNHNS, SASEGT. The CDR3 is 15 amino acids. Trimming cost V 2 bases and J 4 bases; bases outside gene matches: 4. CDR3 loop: CASSEIRGPYNEQFF. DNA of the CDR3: TGTGCCAGCAGTGAAATCAGGGGGCCGTACAATGAGCAGTTCTTC.

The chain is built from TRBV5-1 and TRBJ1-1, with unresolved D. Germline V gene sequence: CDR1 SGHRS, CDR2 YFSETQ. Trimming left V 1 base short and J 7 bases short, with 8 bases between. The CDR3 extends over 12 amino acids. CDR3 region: CASSLSGNEAFF. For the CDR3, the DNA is TGCGCCAGCAGCTTGTCGGGGAATGAAGCTTTCTTT.

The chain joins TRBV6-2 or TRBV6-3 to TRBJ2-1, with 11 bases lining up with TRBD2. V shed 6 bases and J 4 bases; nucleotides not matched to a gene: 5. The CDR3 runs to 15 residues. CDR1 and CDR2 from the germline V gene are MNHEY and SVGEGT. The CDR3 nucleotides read TGTGCCAGCAGCCTTAGCGGGAGGGCTTACAATGAGCAGTTCTTC. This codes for CASSLSGRAYNEQFF.

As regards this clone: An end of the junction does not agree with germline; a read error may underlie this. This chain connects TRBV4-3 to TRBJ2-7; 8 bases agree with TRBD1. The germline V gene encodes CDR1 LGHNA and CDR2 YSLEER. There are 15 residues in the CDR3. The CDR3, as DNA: TGCGCCAGCAGCCAAGAGGCGGATGGGTGGACAGGGATAGACTTC. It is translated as CASSQEADGWTGIDF.

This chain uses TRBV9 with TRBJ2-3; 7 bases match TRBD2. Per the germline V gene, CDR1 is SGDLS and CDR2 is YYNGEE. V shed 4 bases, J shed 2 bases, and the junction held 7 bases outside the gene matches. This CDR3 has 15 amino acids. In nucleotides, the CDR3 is TGTGCCAGCAGCCCTCTAGCGGCGCCCACAGATACGCAGTATTTT. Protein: CASSPLAAPTDTQYF.

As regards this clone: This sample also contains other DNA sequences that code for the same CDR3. The CDR3 DNA reads as TGCGCCAGCAGCTTGGACAGGGGAGAGACCCAGTACTTC. Encoded protein: CASSLDRGETQYF. V usage is TRBV5-1 and J usage is TRBJ2-5; 7 positions agree with TRBD1. V lost 0 bases, J lost 4 bases, and 0 bases stayed unmatched. Germline V gives CDR1 SGHRS, CDR2 YFSETQ. The CDR3 is made up of 13 amino acids.

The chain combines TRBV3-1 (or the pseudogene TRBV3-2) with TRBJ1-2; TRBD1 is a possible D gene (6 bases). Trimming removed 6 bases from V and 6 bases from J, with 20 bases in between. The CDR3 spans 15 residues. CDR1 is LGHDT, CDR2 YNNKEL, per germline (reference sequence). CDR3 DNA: TGTGCCAGCAGTACAAGATACGGGGGGCCGGATGGCTACACCTTC. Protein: CASSTRYGGPDGYTF.

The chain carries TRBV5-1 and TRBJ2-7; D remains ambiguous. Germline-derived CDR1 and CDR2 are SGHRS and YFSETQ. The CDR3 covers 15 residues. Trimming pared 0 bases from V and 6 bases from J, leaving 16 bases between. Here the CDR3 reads CASSLVASSTGEQYF. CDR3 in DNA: TGCGCCAGCAGCTTGGTCGCCTCAAGTACGGGCGAGCAGTACTTC.

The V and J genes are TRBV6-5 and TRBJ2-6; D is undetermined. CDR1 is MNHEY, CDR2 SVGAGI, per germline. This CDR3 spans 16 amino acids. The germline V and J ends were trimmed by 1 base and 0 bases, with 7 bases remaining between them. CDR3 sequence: CASSYFLYSGANVLTF. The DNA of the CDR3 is TGTGCCAGCAGTTACTTCCTCTACTCTGGGGCCAACGTCCTGACTTTC.